This T cell receptor (beta chain) stems from a study of control samples from healthy donors and cancer patients. The repertoire was sequenced with immunoSEQ multiplex PCR; TCRdb's copy has only in-frame clones and lacks some. Of approximately 210,000 clones detected, about 91% appear once; the ten largest clones hold approximately 2%. With regard to this clone: The sample has other DNA sequences that encode this CDR3 too.

V lost 6 bases and J 5 bases, leaving 10 bases between the germline ends. The germline gives CDR1 MNHEY, CDR2 SVGEGT. The CDR3 is 12 amino acids. The rearrangement links TRBV6-2 or TRBV6-3 to TRBJ1-2, with D possibly TRBD1 on 5 matching bases. Sequencing was performed on blood. This receptor was taken from a young man in good health. In DNA form, the CDR3 reads TGTGCCAGCAGCAGGGACGTGTATGGCTACACCTTC. This translates into CASSRDVYGYTF.